This T cell receptor beta chain originates from a study of blood T cell repertoires in COVID-19 (dated by TCRdb to 2018 to 2020). With regard to the full study: Samples covering the acute and convalescent phases of COVID-19 were provided by collaborators in the United States, Italy and Spain. A de-identified subject ID, COVID-19 status, age in years and sex were almost always included in the sample metadata. The prospective study material was composed of cDNA or gDNA derived from T cells, B-cell-depleted T cells, or PBMCs. The samples were drawn from two sources: the first 160 participants of the ongoing ImmuneRACE study, and fewer than 1,500 subjects contributed by 6 global collaborators. Subjects who had been exposed to COVID-19, were actively infected with it, or had recovered from it provided the deeply sampled blood TCRbeta repertoires that made up the dataset. The repertoires were made available in a free public database intended to serve as a resource for research on the immune response to SARS-CoV-2. Where HLA class I and class II types were available, the types were taken from metadata supplied by the sample provider, not from assay-based typing.

Whole blood was collected in K2EDTA tubes by collaborating institutions according to the institutions' own protocols. Collaborator samples were shipped for TCRbeta analysis as frozen whole blood, isolated PBMCs, or DNA extracted from either sample type. About this clone itself: It has no known antigen specificity. No quality values exist for individual bases; no much larger clone is one base distant.

TCRbeta CDR3 regions were amplified from genomic DNA using the immunoSEQ Assay, a bias-controlled multiplex PCR. On the study's bioinformatics: The number of nucleated cells in each sample was estimated from the amplification of reference gene primers within the assay. To quantify the absolute abundance of each unique TCRbeta CDR3 rearrangement, sequence reads were collapsed and filtered. For each sample, productive Simpson clonality was calculated as the square root of Simpson's diversity index across productive rearrangements. The clones in this table, taken by TCRdb from immuneACCESS, are in-frame only. Not every clone is retained; where verified, under half of the shortfall comes from an unresolved V gene, and the cause of the rest is unknown. Clonal size and the V and J genes are those of that table, whereas D and trimming came from the DNA. The sample contains about 160,000 clones, roughly 87% of them found a single time. Around 4% of the sample lies in the top ten.

From the germline V gene, CDR1 is SNHLY and CDR2 is FYNNEI. Including the terminal cysteine and phenylalanine, the CDR3 comprises 16 residues. The retained sequence is limited to the CDR3, 48 bases, with the frame set at the first base. The trim is 3 bases for V and 8 bases for J, with a gap of 19 bases between the germline ends. Paper-wide results and their limitations: The amount of clinical and demographic metadata varied by source and participant and was provided uncurated.

The chain couples TRBV2 to TRBJ1-4; the best D guess is TRBD1, with 6 bases matching. Sequencing was carried out using peripheral blood. This TCR came from a woman aged 55-69 years with active or convalescent COVID-19. The encoded CDR3 is CASSDGQGKGSEKLFF. The sequenced DNA is TGTGCCAGCAGTGACGGGCAGGGGAAAGGCAGCGAAAAACTGTTTTTT.